What follows are 7 T cell receptor beta chains derived from one specimen sequenced in a study of cytomegalovirus exposure and HLA in healthy donors. The primer mix had 60 Vbeta and 13 Jbeta primers. Libraries were prepared by immunoSEQ multiplex PCR; TCRdb keeps only in-frame clonotypes and omits some of them. The sample gives 150,000 to 200,000 clones, 65% to 85% of which show up once; 3% is in the top ten. Sequenced: PBMCs. The receptors derive from a woman between 45 and 60 years old in good health and CMV-seropositive.

The chain has TRBV2 and TRBJ1-5; D remains unclear. Germline V gene data show CDR1 as SNHLY and CDR2 as FYNNEI. The CDR3 sequence is 14 residues long. Trimming took 6 bases from V and 7 from J, leaving 16 bases between them. CDR3 coding DNA: TGTGCCAGCAGACCGGGAGTGGTTGACCAGCCCCAGCATTTT. Its protein product is CASRPGVVDQPQHF.

The sample holds a few counts of this clone. The J gene is TRBJ2-3, the V gene TRBV6-6, with D uncertain. This CDR3 is built from 11 residues. Germline V lookup: CDR1 MNHNY, CDR2 SVGAGI (reference sequence). V shed 6 bases and J shed 5 bases, with 6 bases lying between them. CDR3 sequence reads: CASSHGDTQYF. Written as DNA, the CDR3 is TGTGCCAGCAGCCACGGAGATACGCAGTATTTT.

The chain uses TRBV19 and TRBJ1-1; 11 bases match TRBD1. After removal of 11 bases from V and 3 bases from J, the junction contained 17 bases not matched to a gene. This CDR3 region has 17 residues. CDR1 is LNHDA, CDR2 SQIVND, per germline (reference sequence). The CDR3 DNA is TGTGCCGCCCAAAGTAGGACAGGGGGCGCGGAGGACACTGAAGCTTTCTTT. It translates to CAAQSRTGGAEDTEAFF.

The DNA for the CDR3 is TGTGCCAGCAGCTTTGAGCGGGCCCCCGGCTACACCTTC. It translates to CASSFERAPGYTF. The chain uses TRBV7-9 and TRBJ1-2; D unclear. The V gene's germline CDR1 is SEHNR and CDR2 FQNEAQ (reference sequence). V lost 3 bases and J 8 bases, leaving 13 bases between the germline ends. The CDR3 extends over 13 amino acids.

This clone showed up just once. The V call is TRBV7-9, the J call TRBJ1-1, with D tentatively TRBD1 (5 bases). There are 13 residues in the CDR3. Germline CDR1 reads SEHNR; CDR2 reads FQNEAQ (reference sequence). The V gene lost 4 bases and the J gene lost 6 bases, with 12 bases spanning the gap. The DNA of the CDR3 is TGTGCCAGCAGCTCTCAGGGTCAGGCTGAAGCTTTCTTT. This sequence encodes CASSSQGQAEAFF. Full variable domain (rest looked up from reference TRBV7-9 and TRBJ1-1): DTGVSQNPRHKITKRGQNVTFRCDPISEHNRLYWYRQTLGQGPEFLTYFQNEAQLEKSRLLSDRFSAERPKGSFSTLEIQRTEQGDSAMYLCASSSQGQAEAFFGQGTRLTVV.

The table lists this clone with a count of one. J is TRBJ2-5 and V is TRBV11-2; D may be TRBD2 (5 bases). Germline lookup yields CDR1 SGHAT and CDR2 FQNNGV. The CDR3 totals 14 residues. The V end was cut by 5 bases, the J end by 0 bases, with 10 bases between. CDR3 bases: TGTGCCAGCAGCCCAGGACTGGACCAAGAGACCCAGTACTTC. Protein product: CASSPGLDQETQYF.

The V gene is TRBV7-6, the J gene TRBJ2-1, with unresolved D. The germline V gene encodes CDR1 SGHVS and CDR2 FNYEAQ. The CDR3 consists of 13 residues. V shed 0 bases and J shed 2 bases, with 2 bases lying between them. CDR3 residues: CASSLATYNEQFF. The DNA for the CDR3 is TGTGCCAGCAGCTTAGCCACCTACAATGAGCAGTTCTTC.